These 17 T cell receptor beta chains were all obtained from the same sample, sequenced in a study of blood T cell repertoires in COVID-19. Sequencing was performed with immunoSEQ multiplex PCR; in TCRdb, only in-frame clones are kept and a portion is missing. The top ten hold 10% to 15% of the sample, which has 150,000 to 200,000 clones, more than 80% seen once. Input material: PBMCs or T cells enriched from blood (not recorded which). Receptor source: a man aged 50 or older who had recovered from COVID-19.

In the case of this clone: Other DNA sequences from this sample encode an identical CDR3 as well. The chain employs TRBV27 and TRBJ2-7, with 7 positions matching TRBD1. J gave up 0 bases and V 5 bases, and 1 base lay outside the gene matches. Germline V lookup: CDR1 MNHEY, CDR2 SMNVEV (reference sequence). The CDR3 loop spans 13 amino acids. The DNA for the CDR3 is TGTGCCAGCAGTGACAGGGACTCCTACGAGCAGTACTTC. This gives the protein CASSDRDSYEQYF.

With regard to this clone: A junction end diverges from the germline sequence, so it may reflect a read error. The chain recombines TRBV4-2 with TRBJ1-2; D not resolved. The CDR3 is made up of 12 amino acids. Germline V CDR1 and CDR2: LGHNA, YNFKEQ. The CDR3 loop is CASGQELSGVRF. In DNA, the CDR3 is TGTGCCAGCGGCCAAGAGCTCAGCGGCGTTAGGTTC.

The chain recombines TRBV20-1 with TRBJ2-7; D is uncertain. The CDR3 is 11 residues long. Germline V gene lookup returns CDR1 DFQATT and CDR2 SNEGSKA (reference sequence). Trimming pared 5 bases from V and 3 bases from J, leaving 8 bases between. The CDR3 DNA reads TGCAGTGCTGCCCCAGGCTACGAGCAGTACTTC. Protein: CSAAPGYEQYF.

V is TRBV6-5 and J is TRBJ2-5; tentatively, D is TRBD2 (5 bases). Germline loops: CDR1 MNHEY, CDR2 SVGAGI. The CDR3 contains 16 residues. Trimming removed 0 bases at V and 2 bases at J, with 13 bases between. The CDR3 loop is CASSYSIRTQQETQYF. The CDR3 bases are TGTGCCAGCAGTTACTCGATCCGGACTCAACAAGAGACCCAGTACTTC.

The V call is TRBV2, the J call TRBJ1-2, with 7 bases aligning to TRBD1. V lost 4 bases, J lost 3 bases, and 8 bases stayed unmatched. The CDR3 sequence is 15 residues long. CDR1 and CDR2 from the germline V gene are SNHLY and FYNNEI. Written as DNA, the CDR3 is TGTGCCAGCAGTGTACGAACAGGGGTCGACTATGGCTACACCTTC. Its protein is CASSVRTGVDYGYTF.

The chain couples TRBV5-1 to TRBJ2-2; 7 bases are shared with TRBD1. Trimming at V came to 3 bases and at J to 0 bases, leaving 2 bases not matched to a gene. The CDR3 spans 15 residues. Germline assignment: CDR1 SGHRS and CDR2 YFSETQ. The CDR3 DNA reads TGCGCCAGCAGCTGGGACAGAACGAACACCGGGGAGCTGTTTTTT. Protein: CASSWDRTNTGELFF.

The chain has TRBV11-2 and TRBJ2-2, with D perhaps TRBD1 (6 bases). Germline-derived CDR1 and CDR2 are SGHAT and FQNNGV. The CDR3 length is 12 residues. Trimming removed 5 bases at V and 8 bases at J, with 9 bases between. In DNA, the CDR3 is TGTGCCAGCAGCCACAGGGCGGGGGAGCTGTTTTTT. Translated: CASSHRAGELFF.

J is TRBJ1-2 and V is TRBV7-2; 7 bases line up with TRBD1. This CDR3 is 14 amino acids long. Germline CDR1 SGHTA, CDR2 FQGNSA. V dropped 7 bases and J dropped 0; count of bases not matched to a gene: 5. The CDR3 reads CASTQGGSNYGYTF. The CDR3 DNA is TGTGCCAGCACCCAGGGGGGCTCTAACTATGGCTACACCTTC.

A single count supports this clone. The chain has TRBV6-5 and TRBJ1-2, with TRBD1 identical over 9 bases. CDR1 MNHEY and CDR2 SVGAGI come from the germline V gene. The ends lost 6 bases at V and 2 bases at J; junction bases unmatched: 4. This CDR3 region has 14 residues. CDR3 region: CASRGGTGNYGYTF. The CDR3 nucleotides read TGTGCCAGCAGGGGGGGGACAGGGAACTATGGCTACACCTTC.

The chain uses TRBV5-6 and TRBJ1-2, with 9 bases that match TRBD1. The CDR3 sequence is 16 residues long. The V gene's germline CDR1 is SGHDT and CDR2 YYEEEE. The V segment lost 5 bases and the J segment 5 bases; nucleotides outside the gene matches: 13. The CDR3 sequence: CASSLPGTGSLYGYTF. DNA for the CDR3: TGTGCCAGCAGTCTCCCCGGGACAGGGTCCCTTTATGGCTACACCTTC.

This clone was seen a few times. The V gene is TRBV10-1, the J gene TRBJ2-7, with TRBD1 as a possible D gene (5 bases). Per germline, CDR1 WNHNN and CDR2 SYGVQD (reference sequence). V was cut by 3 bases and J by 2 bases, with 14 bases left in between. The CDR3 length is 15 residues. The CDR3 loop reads CASSERGRMPYEQYF. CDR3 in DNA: TGCGCCAGCAGTGAAAGGGGCCGCATGCCCTACGAGCAGTACTTC.

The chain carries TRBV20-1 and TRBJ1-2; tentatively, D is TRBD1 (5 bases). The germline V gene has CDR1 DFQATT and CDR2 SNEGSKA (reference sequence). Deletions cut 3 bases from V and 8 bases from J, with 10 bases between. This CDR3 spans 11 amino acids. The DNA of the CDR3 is TGCAGTGCTAGGGAGGGGAACGGCTACACCTTC. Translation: CSAREGNGYTF.

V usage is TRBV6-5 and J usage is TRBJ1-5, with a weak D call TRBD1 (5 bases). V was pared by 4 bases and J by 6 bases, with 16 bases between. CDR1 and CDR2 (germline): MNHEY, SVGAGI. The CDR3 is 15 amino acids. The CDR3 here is CASSSRTYRGQPQHF. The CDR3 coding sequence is TGTGCCAGCAGTTCCCGGACATACAGAGGTCAGCCCCAGCATTTT.

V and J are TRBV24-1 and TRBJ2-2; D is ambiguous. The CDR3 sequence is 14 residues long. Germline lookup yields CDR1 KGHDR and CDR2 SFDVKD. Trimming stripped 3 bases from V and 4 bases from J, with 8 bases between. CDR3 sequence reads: CATSDPASTGELFF. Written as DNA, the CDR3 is TGTGCCACCAGTGATCCTGCTAGCACCGGGGAGCTGTTTTTT.

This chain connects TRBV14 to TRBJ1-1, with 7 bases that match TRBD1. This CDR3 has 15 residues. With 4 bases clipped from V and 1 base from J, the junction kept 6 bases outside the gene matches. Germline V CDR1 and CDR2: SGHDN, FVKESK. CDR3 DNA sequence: TGTGCCAGCAGCCGTTTGGACAGGCAGAACACTGAAGCTTTCTTT. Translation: CASSRLDRQNTEAFF.

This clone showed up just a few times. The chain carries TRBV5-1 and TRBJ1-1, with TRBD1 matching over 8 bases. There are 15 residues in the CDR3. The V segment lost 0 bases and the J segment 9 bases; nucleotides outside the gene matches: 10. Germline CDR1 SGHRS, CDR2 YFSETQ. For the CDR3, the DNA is TGCGCCAGCAGCTTGGCCGGGGACAGGTCGTCTAAAGCTTTCTTT. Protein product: CASSLAGDRSSKAFF. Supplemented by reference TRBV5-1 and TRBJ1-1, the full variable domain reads KAGVTQTPRYLIKTRGQQVTLSCSPISGHRSVSWYQQTPGQGLQFLFEYFSETQRNKGNFPGRFSGRQFSNSRSEMNVSTLELGDSALYLCASSLAGDRSSKAFFGQGTRLTVV.

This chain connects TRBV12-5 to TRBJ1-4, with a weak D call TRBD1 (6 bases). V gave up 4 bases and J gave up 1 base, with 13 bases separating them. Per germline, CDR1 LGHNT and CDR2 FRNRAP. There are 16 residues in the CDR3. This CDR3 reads CASGSRGGQTNEKLFF. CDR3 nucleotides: TGTGCTAGTGGTTCCCGCGGGGGGCAAACTAATGAAAAACTGTTTTTT.